The T cell receptor beta chain described here comes from a study of cytomegalovirus exposure and HLA in healthy donors. In the study overall: As released early, the data held 70 million to 100 million unique TCRs from HLA-typed donors. For the approximately 400 genotyped donors, approximately 83% fell within the Caucasian-associated ancestry cluster.

Details on this clone: Its antigen is not identified.

Broader study findings: By a later analysis, the bulk of CMV-associated TCR beta chains appeared HLA-restricted. Later analysis showed TCR association rates varying by HLA locus, highest for DRB1 and lowest for HLA-C.

Amplification used 60 Vbeta primers and 13 Jbeta primers. Assay used: immunoSEQ multiplex PCR; TCRdb lists only in-frame clones, some missing. Of 70,000 to 90,000 clones listed, 60% to 80% are singletons. Trimming took 0 bases from V and 6 from J, leaving 12 bases between them. The germline gives CDR1 LNHNV, CDR2 YYDKDF (reference sequence). The CDR3 covers 14 residues. This TCR was recovered from a middle-aged man in good health and CMV-seronegative. The chain joins TRBV15 to TRBJ2-7, with D possibly TRBD2 on 6 matching bases. The sample consisted of PBMCs. The CDR3 nucleotides read TGTGCCACCAGCAGAGATCGGCGGGGTCGCGAGCAGTACTTC. This codes for CATSRDRRGREQYF. Combining the CDR3 with reference TRBV15 and TRBJ2-7 gives the whole variable domain DAMVIQNPRYQVTQFGKPVTLSCSQTLNHNVMYWYQQKSSQAPKLLFHYYDKDFNNEADTPDNFQSRRPNTSFCFLDIRSPGLGDTAMYLCATSRDRRGREQYFGPGTRLTVT.